The rows below give T cell receptor beta chains drawn from one sample of a study of blood T cell repertoires in COVID-19. Using immunoSEQ multiplex PCR, the repertoire was profiled, and TCRdb retains in-frame clones only, with some absent. The data contain over 250,000 clones, 65% to 90% of them singletons. Sequences were obtained from peripheral blood. Source of these receptors: a human donor in a cohort sampled during active COVID-19. Both conserved end residues are part of each CDR3. The D gene is left open where the match is weak. Not every row has a clone size; where given, it reads once, few, many or a size class.

d_call: NA; clone_size: NA; v_call: TRBV11-2; j_call: TRBJ1-5; cdr3_aa: CASSSGGGSISNQPQHF; cdr3_nt: TGTGCCAGCAGCTCCGGGGGGGGGAGTATAAGCAATCAGCCCCAGCATTTT
d_call: TRBD2; clone_size: NA; v_call: TRBV19; j_call: TRBJ2-1; cdr3_aa: CASRLGGSASYEQFF; cdr3_nt: TGTGCCAGTAGATTGGGCGGGAGTGCGTCCTATGAGCAGTTCTTC
d_call: NA; clone_size: NA; v_call: TRBV28; j_call: TRBJ1-2; cdr3_aa: CASSQTDRVHYGYTF; cdr3_nt: TGTGCCAGCAGCCAAACGGACAGAGTCCACTATGGCTACACCTTC
d_call: TRBD1; clone_size: NA; v_call: TRBV18; j_call: TRBJ1-3; cdr3_aa: CASSPYDRGGGNTIYF; cdr3_nt: TGTGCCAGCTCACCATACGACAGGGGTGGTGGAAACACCATATATTTT
d_call: TRBD1; clone_size: NA; v_call: TRBV2; j_call: TRBJ1-2; cdr3_aa: CASIPRDRGPDPYTF; cdr3_nt: TGTGCCAGCATCCCCCGGGACAGGGGCCCGGACCCCTACACCTTC
d_call: NA; clone_size: NA; v_call: TRBV5-1; j_call: TRBJ2-3; cdr3_aa: CASSLGHRDTDTQYF; cdr3_nt: TGCGCCAGCAGCCTGGGACATCGGGACACAGATACGCAGTATTTT
d_call: NA; clone_size: NA; v_call: TRBV28; j_call: TRBJ1-4; cdr3_aa: CASRHDRKLFF; cdr3_nt: TGTGCCAGCAGACACGACAGAAAACTGTTTTTT
d_call: NA; clone_size: once; v_call: TRBV19; j_call: TRBJ1-5; cdr3_aa: CASRGDTQGVGNQPQHF; cdr3_nt: TGTGCCAGTAGAGGGGACACCCAGGGCGTGGGCAATCAGCCCCAGCATTTT
d_call: TRBD1; clone_size: NA; v_call: TRBV6-2/TRBV6-3; j_call: TRBJ2-3; cdr3_aa: CASSYDFAGGKTDTQYF; cdr3_nt: TGTGCCAGCAGTTACGACTTTGCAGGGGGTAAGACAGATACGCAGTATTTT
d_call: NA; clone_size: once; v_call: TRBV10-3; j_call: TRBJ2-5; cdr3_aa: CAIGRRATRPETQYF; cdr3_nt: TGTGCCATCGGGAGGCGGGCCACACGGCCAGAGACCCAGTACTTC
d_call: TRBD2; clone_size: NA; v_call: TRBV11-2; j_call: TRBJ2-7; cdr3_aa: CASSLITSGSVEQYF; cdr3_nt: TGTGCCAGCAGCTTAATTACTAGCGGGAGTGTCGAGCAGTACTTC
d_call: NA; clone_size: NA; v_call: TRBV15; j_call: TRBJ2-6; cdr3_aa: CATSSRGGANVLTF; cdr3_nt: TGTGCCACCAGCAGCAGAGGCGGGGCCAACGTCCTGACTTTC
d_call: NA; clone_size: NA; v_call: TRBV5-1; j_call: TRBJ2-2; cdr3_aa: CASSLGLANTGELFF; cdr3_nt: TGCGCCAGCAGCTTGGGGTTAGCTAACACCGGGGAGCTGTTTTTT
d_call: NA; clone_size: few; v_call: TRBV5-8; j_call: TRBJ2-2; cdr3_aa: CASRNWGQPGELFF; cdr3_nt: TGTGCCAGCAGAAATTGGGGGCAGCCCGGGGAGCTGTTTTTT
d_call: NA; clone_size: NA; v_call: TRBV9; j_call: TRBJ1-1; cdr3_aa: CASSVQGVGEAFF; cdr3_nt: TGTGCCAGCAGCGTGCAAGGGGTCGGTGAAGCTTTCTTT
d_call: NA; clone_size: NA; v_call: TRBV7-8; j_call: TRBJ2-3; cdr3_aa: CASSLARRLRRTDTQYF; cdr3_nt: TGTGCCAGCAGCTTAGCGCGCCGACTTAGAAGGACAGATACGCAGTATTTT
d_call: TRBD1; clone_size: NA; v_call: TRBV2; j_call: TRBJ1-2; cdr3_aa: CASAGQRNYGYTF; cdr3_nt: TGTGCCAGCGCGGGACAGAGAAACTATGGCTACACCTTC
d_call: TRBD2; clone_size: NA; v_call: TRBV6-2/TRBV6-3; j_call: TRBJ2-4; cdr3_aa: CASSYSNSGRAERLAKNIQYF; cdr3_nt: TGTGCCAGCAGTTACTCGAATAGCGGGAGGGCCGAGAGACTAGCCAAAAACATTCAGTACTTC
d_call: TRBD2; clone_size: NA; v_call: TRBV4-2; j_call: TRBJ2-5; cdr3_aa: CASSRTGTAGGEETQYF; cdr3_nt: TGTGCCAGCAGCCGTACGGGGACGGCGGGAGGGGAAGAGACCCAGTACTTC
d_call: NA; clone_size: NA; v_call: TRBV19; j_call: TRBJ1-1; cdr3_aa: CASSKIAVNTEAFF; cdr3_nt: TGTGCCAGTAGTAAGATCGCGGTGAACACTGAAGCTTTCTTT
d_call: NA; clone_size: NA; v_call: TRBV28; j_call: TRBJ1-2; cdr3_aa: CASNSGEGVYGYTF; cdr3_nt: TGTGCCAGCAACTCGGGGGAGGGGGTCTATGGCTACACCTTC
d_call: NA; clone_size: NA; v_call: TRBV5-1; j_call: TRBJ2-5; cdr3_aa: CASSYPDWEETQYF; cdr3_nt: TGCGCCAGCAGCTATCCCGACTGGGAAGAGACCCAGTACTTC
d_call: TRBD2; clone_size: NA; v_call: TRBV7-3; j_call: TRBJ2-1; cdr3_aa: CASSPTSGRSYNEQFF; cdr3_nt: TGTGCCAGCAGCCCGACTAGCGGGAGGTCCTACAATGAGCAGTTCTTC
d_call: NA; clone_size: few; v_call: TRBV5-4; j_call: TRBJ2-1; cdr3_aa: CASSLEGGYNEQFF; cdr3_nt: TGTGCCAGCAGCTTGGAGGGGGGGTACAATGAGCAGTTCTTC
d_call: NA; clone_size: once; v_call: TRBV7-2; j_call: TRBJ1-4; cdr3_aa: CASSQEGSKVEKLFF; cdr3_nt: TGTGCCAGCAGCCAGGAAGGGAGCAAGGTCGAAAAACTGTTTTTT
d_call: NA; clone_size: NA; v_call: TRBV18; j_call: TRBJ2-7; cdr3_aa: CASSPEGGVPTYEQYF; cdr3_nt: TGTGCCAGCTCACCAGAAGGGGGGGTTCCTACCTACGAGCAGTACTTC